The 25 T cell receptor beta chains presented below share a single source sample, sequenced in a study of beta chain features in type 1 diabetes (dated by TCRdb to the late 2010s). Libraries were built with the immunoSEQ multiplex PCR assay. The High Capacity cDNA Reverse Transcription Kit was used to reverse transcribe all of the isolated RNA, meaning that expressed TCRB transcripts were what got sequenced. TCRdb provides this immuneACCESS table in a form limited to in-frame rearrangements. Some clones are lacking; in checked studies, under half of them reflect an unresolved V gene, and why the rest are absent is not known. Counted in this sample were 300,000 to 350,000 clones; around 8% of them appeared once. The top ten constitute 0.44% of the sample. The source material was central memory CD4+ T cells from blood. The source of these receptors is a woman younger than 35 in good health.

This clone has a handful of counts. The chain couples TRBV20-1 to TRBJ2-7, with D unresolved. The germline CDR1 and CDR2 sequences are DFQATT and SNEGSKA (reference sequence). This CDR3 is 11 amino acids long. Between the trimmed V and J ends, which lost 3 bases and 2 bases, there was a span of 5 bases. The CDR3: CSARDPYEQYF. CDR3 bases: TGCAGTGCTAGGGACCCCTACGAGCAGTACTTC.

This clone was observed a few times. V usage is TRBV29-1 and J usage is TRBJ2-5; D possibly corresponds to TRBD2 (5 bases). V was trimmed by 3 bases and J by 5 bases, leaving 10 bases between them. Germline-derived CDR1 and CDR2 are SQVTM and ANQGSEA. The CDR3 is made up of 12 amino acids. CDR3 sequence reads: CSVEAGGETQYF. The DNA of the CDR3 is TGCAGCGTTGAGGCGGGTGGGGAGACCCAGTACTTC.

This clone was picked up a small number of times. The chain employs TRBV4-3 and TRBJ2-7; D gene uncertain. The length of the CDR3 is 15 residues. Trimming took 0 bases from V and 3 from J, leaving 12 bases between them. Germline CDR1 LGHNA, CDR2 YSLEER. The CDR3 region is CASSQEPGGYYEQYF. The DNA for the CDR3 is TGCGCCAGCAGCCAAGAACCCGGCGGCTACTACGAGCAGTACTTC.

The chain recombines TRBV7-9 with TRBJ2-1; D is undetermined. The V end lost 5 bases, the J end lost 6 bases, and 8 bases lay between the germline ends. Germline CDR1 and CDR2: SEHNR and FQNEAQ (reference sequence). This CDR3 has 12 residues. This CDR3 reads CASSREFNEQFF. The CDR3 DNA follows: TGTGCCAGCAGCCGAGAATTCAATGAGCAGTTCTTC.

This sequence joins TRBV4-2 and TRBJ2-7; D might be TRBD1 (7 bases). Deletions cut 0 bases from V and 3 bases from J, with 15 bases between. Germline V gene lookup returns CDR1 LGHNA and CDR2 YNFKEQ. The CDR3 has 16 residues. CDR3 amino acids: CASSQDRAGGYYEQYF. The CDR3 DNA sequence: TGTGCCAGCAGCCAAGATCGAGCAGGGGGGTACTACGAGCAGTACTTC.

This clone has just a few counts. The chain has TRBV7-2 and TRBJ1-5, with D unresolved. The CDR3 totals 13 residues. Germline V gene data show CDR1 as SGHTA and CDR2 as FQGNSA. The V end was cut by 4 bases, the J end by 4 bases, with 8 bases between. CDR3 in DNA: TGTGCCAGCAGCTCGCGGCAGAATCAGCCCCAGCATTTT. Translated: CASSSRQNQPQHF.

This chain links TRBV5-1 with TRBJ1-1, with no clear D. This CDR3 comprises 16 residues. Trimming took 3 bases from V and 6 from J, leaving 21 bases between them. The germline CDR1 and CDR2 sequences are SGHRS and YFSETQ. The CDR3 DNA follows: TGCGCCAGCAGCTACCTAACCGGACCGAGTAGGTCTGAAGCTTTCTTT. Protein product: CASSYLTGPSRSEAFF.

In its sample, this clone was seen once. This could be a read error, since a much larger clone is one nucleotide away. The gene calls are TRBV11-2 and TRBJ2-3; D uncertain. V shed 4 bases and J shed 0 bases, with 2 bases lying between them. CDR3 length equals 12 residues. The germline CDR1 and CDR2 sequences are SGHAT and FQNNGV. The CDR3 here is CASSWSTDTQYF. The CDR3, as DNA: TGTGCCAGCAGCTGGAGCACAGATACGCAGTATTTT.

The sample holds many counts of this clone. CDR3 protein: CASSLGVGGLGNEQFF. CDR3 in DNA: TGTGCCAGCAGCTTAGGGGTGGGAGGCTTAGGGAATGAGCAGTTCTTC. The V and J genes are TRBV11-3 and TRBJ2-1, with D possibly being TRBD2 (6 bases). In germline, CDR1 is SGHNT, CDR2 YENEEA. Trimming left V 1 base short and J 7 bases short, with 17 bases between. The CDR3 spans 16 residues.

The V call is TRBV29-1, the J call TRBJ2-7; possibly TRBD2 for D (6 bases). This CDR3 region has 13 residues. Germline CDR1 SQVTM, CDR2 ANQGSEA. V dropped 5 bases and J dropped 3 bases, with 14 bases sitting between them. The CDR3 loop reads CSVYSVGGYEQYF. CDR3 DNA: TGCAGCGTTTACTCAGTCGGGGGCTACGAGCAGTACTTC.

As regards this clone: The junction differs from germline at one of its ends, possibly a read error. The rearrangement joins TRBV7-7 to TRBJ2-2; TRBD1 is a possible D gene (6 bases). The CDR3 covers 15 residues. Germline V gene sequence: CDR1 SSHAT, CDR2 FNYEAQ (reference sequence). This chain's CDR3 is CASSSGQTNTGELFF. The CDR3 region has the DNA TGTGCTAGCAGCTCCGGACAGACGAACACCGGGGAGCTGTTTTTT.

The chain couples TRBV5-1 to TRBJ2-3; TRBD2 agrees at 7 bases. J was trimmed by 2 bases and V by 4 bases; bases with no gene match: 10. Germline V gene sequence: CDR1 SGHRS, CDR2 YFSETQ. This CDR3 spans 16 amino acids. The CDR3 DNA follows: TGCGCCAGCAGCCTGCCACCACGGGAGGACACAGATACGCAGTATTTT. Translation gives CASSLPPREDTDTQYF.

Ten or more counts support this clone. This chain uses TRBV28 with TRBJ1-2, with D maybe TRBD1 (5 bases). Germline CDR1 is MDHEN and CDR2 is SYDVKM. The V gene lost 4 bases and the J gene lost 3 bases, with 15 bases spanning the gap. The CDR3 covers 15 residues. The CDR3 nucleotides are TGTGCCAGCAGTTCCTCTCATCAGGGTGACTATGGCTACACCTTC. This codes for CASSSSHQGDYGYTF.

This clone was seen more than once but under ten times. The V gene is TRBV27, the J gene TRBJ2-7; TRBD1 is a possible D gene (5 bases). The CDR3 extends over 14 amino acids. The germline gives CDR1 MNHEY, CDR2 SMNVEV (reference sequence). Trimming removed 6 bases from V and 2 bases from J, with 14 bases in between. The CDR3 loop is CASRKGDLAYEQYF. Written as DNA, the CDR3 is TGTGCCAGCAGAAAAGGGGATTTAGCCTACGAGCAGTACTTC.

The chain carries TRBV10-1 and TRBJ2-7; D not certain. With 11 bases removed from V and 3 bases from J, the gap between germline ends came to 11 bases. The CDR3 spans 11 residues. Germline CDR1 and CDR2: WNHNN and SYGVQD (reference sequence). CDR3 sequence: CAAWVGYEQYF. In nucleotides, the CDR3 is TGCGCCGCCTGGGTTGGCTACGAGCAGTACTTC.

There are a few counts of this clone. The rearrangement uses TRBV28 and TRBJ2-7, with 7 nucleotides matching TRBD1. The germline V gene encodes CDR1 MDHEN and CDR2 SYDVKM. The CDR3 extends over 17 amino acids. With 5 bases clipped from V and 3 bases from J, the junction kept 16 bases outside the gene matches. CDR3 nucleotides: TGTGCCAGCAGTGAGGGGACAGAAATGGGGGTCTACTACGAGCAGTACTTC. Its protein is CASSEGTEMGVYYEQYF.

This clone was recorded at least ten times. The chain combines TRBV4-3 with TRBJ1-1; the D is unclear. The ends were cut back, 0 bases at V and 2 bases at J, with 7 bases in the middle. The CDR3 has 14 residues. The germline gives CDR1 LGHNA, CDR2 YSLEER. The CDR3 nucleotides read TGCGCCAGCAGCCAAGAGAGCCATAACACTGAAGCTTTCTTT. Translation: CASSQESHNTEAFF.

This clone has a handful of counts. The chain carries TRBV28 and TRBJ1-1; D is unresolved. Trimming stripped 8 bases from V and 1 base from J, with 8 bases between. This CDR3 is built from 12 residues. Per the germline V gene, CDR1 is MDHEN and CDR2 is SYDVKM. The CDR3 protein is CASRDRNTEAFF. The CDR3 DNA follows: TGTGCCAGCCGCGACCGGAACACTGAAGCTTTCTTT.

The chain uses TRBV7-2 and TRBJ2-1, with 8 bases lining up with TRBD2. CDR1 and CDR2 from the germline V gene are SGHTA and FQGNSA. Trimming took 3 bases from V and 6 from J; bases not matched to a gene: 7. This CDR3 is built from 15 residues. The DNA for the CDR3 is TGTGCCAGCAGCTTGGGACTAGGGCAAACCAATGAGCAGTTCTTC. Its protein product is CASSLGLGQTNEQFF.

This clone was observed a handful of times. This chain connects TRBV18 to TRBJ1-1, with D unresolved. Per the germline V gene, CDR1 is KGHSH and CDR2 is LQKENI. Trimming took off 1 base at V and 0 bases at J, with 3 bases between the two ends. The CDR3 is 13 residues long. CDR3 DNA sequence: TGTGCCAGCTCACCACAGGTGAACACTGAAGCTTTCTTT. Encoded protein: CASSPQVNTEAFF.

At least ten counts were recorded for this clone. The chain uses TRBV29-1 and TRBJ1-1, with D maybe TRBD1 (6 bases). The V and J ends lost 4 bases and 4 bases respectively, with 10 bases between them. The CDR3 sequence is 12 residues long. Per germline, CDR1 SQVTM and CDR2 ANQGSEA. The CDR3 DNA reads as TGCAGCGTTGCTTGGGGGGCCACTGAAGCTTTCTTT. It encodes CSVAWGATEAFF.

This chain uses TRBV18 with TRBJ1-2; no clear D gene. Trimming stripped 0 bases from V and 5 bases from J, with 10 bases between. The germline V gene encodes CDR1 KGHSH and CDR2 LQKENI. CDR3 length: 14 residues. CDR3 sequence reads: CASSPPSRGYGYTF. The CDR3 region has the DNA TGTGCCAGCTCACCACCGAGCCGGGGATATGGCTACACCTTC.

This clone was picked up a small number of times. The rearrangement joins TRBV5-1 to TRBJ2-5, with D possibly TRBD2 on 6 matching bases. CDR1 SGHRS and CDR2 YFSETQ come from the germline V gene. This CDR3 contains 16 residues. Trimming cost V 6 bases and J 4 bases, with 22 bases left between them. The DNA of the CDR3 is TGCGCCAGCACCCGAATTCCTGGGGGGACCGGAGAGACCCAGTACTTC. Encoded protein: CASTRIPGGTGETQYF.

The chain carries TRBV7-9 and TRBJ1-4; tentative D call: TRBD1 (5 bases). This CDR3 comprises 13 residues. Germline V gene lookup returns CDR1 SEHNR and CDR2 FQNEAQ (reference sequence). Between the trimmed V and J ends, which lost 5 bases and 5 bases, there was a span of 9 bases. The CDR3 loop reads CASSPYRNEKLFF. CDR3 nucleotides: TGTGCCAGCAGCCCGTACAGGAATGAAAAACTGTTTTTT.

This clone appeared a few times. The chain employs TRBV4-3 and TRBJ2-7; D may be TRBD1 (6 bases). The germline gives CDR1 LGHNA, CDR2 YSLEER. Trimming left V 3 bases short and J 2 bases short, with 11 bases between. There are 14 residues in the CDR3. The CDR3 DNA reads as TGCGCCAGCAGCCAGCAGCAGGGGCCCTACGAGCAGTACTTC. It encodes CASSQQQGPYEQYF.